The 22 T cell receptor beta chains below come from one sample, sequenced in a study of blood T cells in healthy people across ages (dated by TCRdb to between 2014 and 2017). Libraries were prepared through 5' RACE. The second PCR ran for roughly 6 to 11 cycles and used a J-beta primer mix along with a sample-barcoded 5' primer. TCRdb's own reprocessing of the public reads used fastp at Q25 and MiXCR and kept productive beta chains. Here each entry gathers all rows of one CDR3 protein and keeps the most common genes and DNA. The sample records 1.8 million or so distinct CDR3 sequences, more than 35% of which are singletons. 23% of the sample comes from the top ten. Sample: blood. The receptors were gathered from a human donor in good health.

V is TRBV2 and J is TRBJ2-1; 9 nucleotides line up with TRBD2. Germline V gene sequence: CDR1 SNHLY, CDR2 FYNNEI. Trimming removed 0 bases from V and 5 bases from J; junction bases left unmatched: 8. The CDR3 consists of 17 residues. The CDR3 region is CASSEARWPSGDNEQFF. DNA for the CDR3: TGTGCCAGCAGTGAAGCGCGGTGGCCTAGCGGGGACAATGAGCAGTTCTTC.

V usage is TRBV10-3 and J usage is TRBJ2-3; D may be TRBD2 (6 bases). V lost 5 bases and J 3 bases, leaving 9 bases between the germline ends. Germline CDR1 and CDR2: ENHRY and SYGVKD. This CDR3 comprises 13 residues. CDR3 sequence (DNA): TGTGCCATCAGTTATCGGGGGACAGATACGCAGTATTTT. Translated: CAISYRGTDTQYF.

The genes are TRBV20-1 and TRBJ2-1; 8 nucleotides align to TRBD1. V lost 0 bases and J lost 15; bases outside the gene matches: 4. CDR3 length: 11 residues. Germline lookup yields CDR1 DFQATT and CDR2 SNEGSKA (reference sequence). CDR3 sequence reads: CSARDGQGMFF. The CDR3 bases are TGCAGTGCTAGAGACGGACAGGGAATGTTCTTC.

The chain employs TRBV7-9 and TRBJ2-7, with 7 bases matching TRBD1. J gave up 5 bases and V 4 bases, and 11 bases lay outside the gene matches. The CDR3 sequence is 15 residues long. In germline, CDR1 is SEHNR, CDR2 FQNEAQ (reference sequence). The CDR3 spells CASSSHTGVANEQYF. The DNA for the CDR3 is TGTGCCAGCAGCTCCCATACAGGGGTTGCAAACGAGCAGTACTTC.

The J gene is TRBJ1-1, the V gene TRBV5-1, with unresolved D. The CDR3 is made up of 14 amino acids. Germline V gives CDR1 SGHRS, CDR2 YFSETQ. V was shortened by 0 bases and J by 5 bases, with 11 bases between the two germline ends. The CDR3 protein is CASSLGHKGTEAFF. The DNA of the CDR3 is TGCGCCAGCAGCTTGGGTCACAAAGGGACTGAAGCTTTCTTT.

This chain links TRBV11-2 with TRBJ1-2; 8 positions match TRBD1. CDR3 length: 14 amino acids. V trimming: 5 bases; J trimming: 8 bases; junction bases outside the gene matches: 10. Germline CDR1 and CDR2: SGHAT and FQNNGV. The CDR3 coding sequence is TGTGCCAGCAGCGTAGGACAGGGAATAAGAGGCTACACCTTC. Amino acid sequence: CASSVGQGIRGYTF.

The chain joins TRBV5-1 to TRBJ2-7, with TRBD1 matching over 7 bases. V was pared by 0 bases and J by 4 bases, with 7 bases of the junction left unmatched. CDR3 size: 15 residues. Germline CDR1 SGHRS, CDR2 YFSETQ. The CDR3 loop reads CASSLGGTAGYEQYF. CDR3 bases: TGCGCCAGCAGCTTGGGAGGGACAGCCGGGTACGAGCAGTACTTC.

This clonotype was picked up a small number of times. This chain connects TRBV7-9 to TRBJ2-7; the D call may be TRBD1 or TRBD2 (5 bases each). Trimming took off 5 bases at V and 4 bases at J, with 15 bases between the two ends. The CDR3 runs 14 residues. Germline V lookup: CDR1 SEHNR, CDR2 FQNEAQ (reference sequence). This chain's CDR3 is CASSPPGGWYEQYF. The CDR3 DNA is TGTGCCAGCAGCCCCCCTGGGGGATGGTACGAGCAGTACTTC.

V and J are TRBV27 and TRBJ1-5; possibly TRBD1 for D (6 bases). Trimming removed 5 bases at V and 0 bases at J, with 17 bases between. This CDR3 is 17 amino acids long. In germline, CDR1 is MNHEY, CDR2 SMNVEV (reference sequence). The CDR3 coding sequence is TGTGCCAGCAGTCCCGAGACAGGCCTGTATAGCAATCAGCCCCAGCATTTT. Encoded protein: CASSPETGLYSNQPQHF.

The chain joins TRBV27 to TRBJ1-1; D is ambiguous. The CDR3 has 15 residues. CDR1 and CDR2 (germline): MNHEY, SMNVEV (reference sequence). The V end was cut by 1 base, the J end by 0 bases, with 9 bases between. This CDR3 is CASSLLPPMNTEAFF. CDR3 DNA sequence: TGTGCCAGCAGTTTATTACCACCTATGAACACTGAAGCTTTCTTT.

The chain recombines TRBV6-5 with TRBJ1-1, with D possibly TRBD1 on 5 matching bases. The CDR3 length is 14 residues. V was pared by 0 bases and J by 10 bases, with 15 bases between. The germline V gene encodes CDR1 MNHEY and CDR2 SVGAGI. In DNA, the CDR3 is TGTGCCAGCAGTTACTCGGGCCCTCCCGGGGGAGCTTTCTTT. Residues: CASSYSGPPGGAFF.

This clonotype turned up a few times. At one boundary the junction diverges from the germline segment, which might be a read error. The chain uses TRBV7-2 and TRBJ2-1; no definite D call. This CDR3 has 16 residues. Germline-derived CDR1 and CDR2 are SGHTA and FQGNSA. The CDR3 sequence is CAGSSQYTSSYNEQFF. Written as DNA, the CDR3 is TGTGCCGGCAGCTCCCAATACACGAGCTCCTACAATGAGCAGTTCTTC.

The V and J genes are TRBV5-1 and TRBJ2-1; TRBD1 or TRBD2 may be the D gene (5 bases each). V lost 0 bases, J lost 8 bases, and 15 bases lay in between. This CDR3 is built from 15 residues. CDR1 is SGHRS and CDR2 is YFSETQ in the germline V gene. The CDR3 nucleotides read TGCGCCAGCAGCTTGGATCAACGAGGGACGGATGAGCAGTTCTTC. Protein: CASSLDQRGTDEQFF.

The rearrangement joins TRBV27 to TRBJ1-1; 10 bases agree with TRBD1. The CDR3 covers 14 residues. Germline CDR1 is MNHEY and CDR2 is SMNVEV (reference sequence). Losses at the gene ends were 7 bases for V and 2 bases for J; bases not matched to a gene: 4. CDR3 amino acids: CASTLTGGNTEAFF. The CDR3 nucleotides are TGTGCCAGCACCCTGACAGGGGGCAACACTGAAGCTTTCTTT.

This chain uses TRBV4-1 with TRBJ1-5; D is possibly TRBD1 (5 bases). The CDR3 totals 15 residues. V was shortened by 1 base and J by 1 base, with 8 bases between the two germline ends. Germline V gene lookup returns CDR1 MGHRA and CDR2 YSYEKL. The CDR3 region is CASSQAWDSNQPQHF. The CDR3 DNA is TGCGCCAGCAGCCAAGCGTGGGACAGCAATCAGCCCCAGCATTTT.

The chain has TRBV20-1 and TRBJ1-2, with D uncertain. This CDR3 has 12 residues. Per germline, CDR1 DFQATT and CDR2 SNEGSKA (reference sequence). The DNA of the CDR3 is TGCATATCGGAAACAGATACATATGGCTACACCTTC. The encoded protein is CISETDTYGYTF.

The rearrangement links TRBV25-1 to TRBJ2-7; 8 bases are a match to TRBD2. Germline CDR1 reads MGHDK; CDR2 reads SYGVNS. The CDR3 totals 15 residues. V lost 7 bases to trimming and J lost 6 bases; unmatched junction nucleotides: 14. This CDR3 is CASTPLAGTHGEQYF. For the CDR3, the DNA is TGTGCCAGCACCCCCCTAGCGGGTACCCACGGCGAGCAGTACTTC.

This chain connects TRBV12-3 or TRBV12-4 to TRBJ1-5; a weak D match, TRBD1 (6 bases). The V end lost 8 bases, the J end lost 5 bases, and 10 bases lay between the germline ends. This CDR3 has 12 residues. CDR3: CASCPGDQPQHF. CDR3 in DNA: TGTGCCAGCTGCCCAGGGGATCAGCCCCAGCATTTT.

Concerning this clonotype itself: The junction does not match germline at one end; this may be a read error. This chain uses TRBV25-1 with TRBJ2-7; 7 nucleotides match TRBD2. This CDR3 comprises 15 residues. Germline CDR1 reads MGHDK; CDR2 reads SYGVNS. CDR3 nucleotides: TGTGCCAGCAGTGAATACGAGGGAGGGGCCTACAAGCAGTACTTC. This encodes CASSEYEGGAYKQYF.

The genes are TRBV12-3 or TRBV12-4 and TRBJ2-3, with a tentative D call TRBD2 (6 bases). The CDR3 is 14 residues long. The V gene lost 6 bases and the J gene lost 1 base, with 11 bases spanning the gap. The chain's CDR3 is CASRGDFGTDTQYF. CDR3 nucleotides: TGTGCCAGCAGGGGGGACTTCGGCACAGATACGCAGTATTTT.

The CDR3 sequence is CATSDLGTNYGYTF. CDR3 sequence (DNA): TGTGCCACCAGTGATTTGGGCACGAACTATGGCTACACCTTC. The gene calls are TRBV24-1 and TRBJ1-2, with no clear D. Germline-derived CDR1 and CDR2 are KGHDR and SFDVKD. The CDR3 contains 14 residues. Trimming removed 0 bases at V and 2 bases at J, with 6 bases between.

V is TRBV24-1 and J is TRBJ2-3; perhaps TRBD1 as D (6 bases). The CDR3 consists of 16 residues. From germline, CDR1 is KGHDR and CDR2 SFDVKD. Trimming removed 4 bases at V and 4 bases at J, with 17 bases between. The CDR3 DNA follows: TGTGCCACCAGTGACCCGGGACATCGACGCGCAGATACGCAGTATTTT. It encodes CATSDPGHRRADTQYF.